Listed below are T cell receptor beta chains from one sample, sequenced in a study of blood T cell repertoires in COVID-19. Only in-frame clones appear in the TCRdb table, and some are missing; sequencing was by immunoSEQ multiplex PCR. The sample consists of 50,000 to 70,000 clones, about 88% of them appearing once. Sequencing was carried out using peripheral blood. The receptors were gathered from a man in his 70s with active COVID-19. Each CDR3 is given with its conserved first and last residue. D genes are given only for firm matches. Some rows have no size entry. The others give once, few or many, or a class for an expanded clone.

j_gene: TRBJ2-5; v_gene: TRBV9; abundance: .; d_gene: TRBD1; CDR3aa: CASSVAGTAEETQYF; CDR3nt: TGTGCCAGCAGCGTAGCTGGGACAGCAGAAGAGACCCAGTACTTC
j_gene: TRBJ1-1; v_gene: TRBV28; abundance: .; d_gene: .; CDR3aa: CASSVVGFAEAFF; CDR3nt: TGTGCCAGCAGTGTCGTCGGGTTCGCTGAAGCTTTCTTT
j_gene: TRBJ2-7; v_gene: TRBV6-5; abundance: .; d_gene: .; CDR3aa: CAGRRGGGSYEQYF; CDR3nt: TGTGCCGGACGAAGGGGGGGAGGCAGCTACGAGCAGTACTTC
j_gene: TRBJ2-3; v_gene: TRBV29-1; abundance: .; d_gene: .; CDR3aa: CSGRPSAGDTQYF; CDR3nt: TGCAGCGGTAGGCCTAGCGCGGGAGATACGCAGTATTTT
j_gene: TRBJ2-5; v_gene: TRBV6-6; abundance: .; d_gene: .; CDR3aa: CASSDRGQETQYF; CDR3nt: TGTGCCAGCAGCGATCGGGGACAAGAGACCCAGTACTTC
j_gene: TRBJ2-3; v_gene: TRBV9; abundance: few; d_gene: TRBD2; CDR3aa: CASSVGRLAGVADTQYF; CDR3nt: TGTGCCAGCAGCGTAGGGCGACTAGCGGGAGTGGCAGATACGCAGTATTTT
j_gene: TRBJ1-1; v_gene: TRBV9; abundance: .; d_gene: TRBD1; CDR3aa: CASSSTGGDTEAFF; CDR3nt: TGTGCCAGCAGCTCGACAGGGGGCGACACTGAAGCTTTCTTT
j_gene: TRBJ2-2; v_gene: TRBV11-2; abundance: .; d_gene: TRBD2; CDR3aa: CASSLGRLAGVSGGELFF; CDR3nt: TGTGCCAGCAGCTTAGGCCGACTAGCGGGAGTATCAGGCGGGGAGCTGTTTTTT
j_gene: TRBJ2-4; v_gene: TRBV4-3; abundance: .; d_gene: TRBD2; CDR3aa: CASSQIRGGQNIQYF; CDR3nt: TGCGCCAGCAGCCAAATTCGGGGGGGACAAAACATTCAGTACTTC
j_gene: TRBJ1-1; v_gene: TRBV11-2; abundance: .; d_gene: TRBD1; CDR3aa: CASSSKPGQGLGEAFF; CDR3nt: TGTGCCAGCAGCTCAAAGCCGGGACAGGGCCTGGGTGAAGCTTTCTTT
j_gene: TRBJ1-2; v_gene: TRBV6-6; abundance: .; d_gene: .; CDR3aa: CASSYSAGNHGYTF; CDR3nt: TGTGCCAGCAGTTACTCGGCAGGGAATCATGGCTACACCTTC
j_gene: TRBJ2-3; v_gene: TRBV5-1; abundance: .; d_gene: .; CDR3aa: CASSGGPRGDTQYF; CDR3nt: TGCGCCAGCAGCGGGGGCCCGAGAGGAGATACGCAGTATTTT
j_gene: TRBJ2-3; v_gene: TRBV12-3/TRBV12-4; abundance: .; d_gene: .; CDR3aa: CASSPHGGRTQYF; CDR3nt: TGTGCCAGCAGTCCCCATGGGGGCCGGACGCAGTATTTT
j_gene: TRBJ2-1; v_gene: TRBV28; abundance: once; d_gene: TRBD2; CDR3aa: CASSFPGLASNEQFF; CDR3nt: TGTGCCAGCAGTTTCCCGGGACTAGCGAGCAATGAGCAGTTCTTC
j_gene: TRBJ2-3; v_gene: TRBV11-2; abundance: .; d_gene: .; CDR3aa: CASSLGAGSADTQYF; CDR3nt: TGTGCCAGCAGCCTGGGGGCAGGGTCTGCAGATACGCAGTATTTT
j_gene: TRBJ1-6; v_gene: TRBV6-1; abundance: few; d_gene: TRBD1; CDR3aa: CASSGGARDRGFSLHF; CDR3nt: TGTGCCAGCAGTGGGGGAGCCCGGGACAGGGGGTTTTCCCTCCACTTT